Shown below are 32 T cell receptor beta chains from a single sample sequenced in a study of T cell repertoires in cytomegalovirus infection. TCRdb itself ran the reads through MiXCR, one entry per CDR3 protein. Of 200,000 to 300,000 distinct CDR3 sequences listed, 5% to 8.5% are singletons. Sequencing was performed on PBMCs. These receptors all come from a human donor in good health (CMV status not recorded). Some clones in this sample may be carry-over from other donors' samples.

This clonotype has at least ten counts. The chain employs TRBV7-2 and TRBJ2-7; tentatively, D is TRBD1 (5 bases). CDR1 is SGHTA, CDR2 FQGNSA, per germline. The CDR3 is 14 amino acids. The V and J ends lost 2 bases and 1 base respectively, with 9 bases between them. The CDR3 DNA reads TGTGCCAGCAGCTTAACTCCAGGGTCCTACGAGCAGTACTTC. Residues: CASSLTPGSYEQYF.

This clonotype was picked up many times. V gene TRBV7-6 combines with J gene TRBJ2-7, with D perhaps matching TRBD1 (5 bases). Germline V gives CDR1 SGHVS, CDR2 FNYEAQ. Between the trimmed V and J ends, which lost 1 base and 2 bases, there was a span of 9 bases. The CDR3 has 14 amino acids. CDR3 region: CASSLVTGAYEQYF. The CDR3 nucleotides are TGTGCCAGCAGCTTAGTAACAGGAGCCTACGAGCAGTACTTC.

This clonotype was seen ten or more times. This chain joins TRBV20-1 and TRBJ1-5; D ambiguous. V lost 6 bases and J lost 0, with 12 bases in between. CDR1 and CDR2 (germline): DFQATT, SNEGSKA (reference sequence). The CDR3 contains 14 residues. The CDR3 region has the DNA TGCAGTGCCTCATTAGCTAATAGCAATCAGCCCCAGCATTTT. As protein: CSASLANSNQPQHF.

This clonotype was seen repeatedly, ten times or more. The chain couples TRBV7-9 to TRBJ1-4; D is undetermined. Trimming removed 4 bases from V and 0 bases from J, with 12 bases in between. The CDR3 totals 16 residues. Germline CDR1 and CDR2: SEHNR and FQNEAQ (reference sequence). The CDR3: CASSSFRRTTNEKLFF. CDR3 sequence (DNA): TGTGCCAGCAGCTCATTCCGACGGACAACTAATGAAAAACTGTTTTTT.

This clonotype showed up many times. The chain employs TRBV7-2 and TRBJ1-1; D unresolved. The CDR3 is 17 amino acids. CDR1 and CDR2 from the germline V gene are SGHTA and FQGNSA. Trimming stripped 4 bases from V and 5 bases from J, with 23 bases between. Here the CDR3 reads CASSSPLSHVRGTEAFF. The CDR3 nucleotides read TGTGCCAGCAGCTCGCCCCTGAGCCACGTCAGAGGGACTGAAGCTTTCTTT. Combining the CDR3 with reference TRBV7-2 and TRBJ1-1 gives the whole variable domain GAGVSQSPSNKVTEKGKDVELRCDPISGHTALYWYRQSLGQGLEFLIYFQGNSAPDKSGLPSDRFSAERTGGSVSTLTIQRTQQEDSAVYLCASSSPLSHVRGTEAFFGQGTRLTVV.

This clonotype was seen at least ten times. The J gene is TRBJ1-1, the V gene TRBV27, with a tentative D call TRBD1 (5 bases). Trimming took off 6 bases at V and 2 bases at J, with 13 bases between the two ends. Germline V gives CDR1 MNHEY, CDR2 SMNVEV (reference sequence). The CDR3 runs to 14 residues. CDR3 amino acids: CASSPMTANTEAFF. CDR3 nucleotide sequence: TGTGCCAGCAGCCCAATGACAGCTAACACTGAAGCTTTCTTT.

The chain has TRBV20-1 and TRBJ1-1; D is perhaps TRBD1 (5 bases). CDR3 length equals 16 residues. V shed 6 bases and J shed 0 bases, with 20 bases lying between them. The germline CDR1 and CDR2 sequences are DFQATT and SNEGSKA (reference sequence). The CDR3 spells CSATTGGGAMNTEAFF. CDR3 coding DNA: TGCAGTGCCACCACAGGAGGAGGAGCGATGAACACTGAAGCTTTCTTT.

This clonotype was observed many times. This chain connects TRBV7-2 to TRBJ2-3, with D uncertain. Trimming cost V 3 bases and J 5 bases, with 6 bases left between them. The CDR3 runs to 12 residues. Germline CDR1 SGHTA, CDR2 FQGNSA. The CDR3, as DNA: TGTGCCAGCAGCTTTCGTGTAGATACGCAGTATTTT. Translating gives CASSFRVDTQYF.

This clonotype came up many times. CDR3 loop: CASSTGINQETQYF. The CDR3 DNA follows: TGTGCCAGCAGCACAGGGATTAACCAAGAGACCCAGTACTTC. The chain combines TRBV7-3 with TRBJ2-5; the D gene is possibly TRBD1 (6 bases). This CDR3 comprises 14 residues. The V end lost 5 bases, the J end lost 0 bases, and 10 bases lay between the germline ends. Germline loops: CDR1 SGHTA, CDR2 FQGTGA.

At least ten counts were recorded for this clonotype. The chain has TRBV7-2 and TRBJ2-5, with D perhaps matching TRBD2 (6 bases). This CDR3 has 15 amino acids. Germline V gene lookup returns CDR1 SGHTA and CDR2 FQGNSA. V lost 1 base and J lost 5, with 14 bases in between. The CDR3 bases are TGTGCCAGCAGCTTAGAAAGGGGAGGATGGGAGACCCAGTACTTC. This sequence encodes CASSLERGGWETQYF.

This clonotype was seen ten or more times. The genes are TRBV20-1 and TRBJ2-3; TRBD2 matches 9 bases. The trim removed 0 bases at V and 6 bases at J, leaving 7 bases unmatched. There are 15 residues in the CDR3. Germline V gives CDR1 DFQATT, CDR2 SNEGSKA (reference sequence). Here the CDR3 DNA reads TGCAGTGCTAGAGAGATGCGGGGGGGCCTGGATACGCAGTATTTT. This encodes CSAREMRGGLDTQYF.

This clonotype was observed many times. V and J are TRBV29-1 and TRBJ1-1, with D possibly TRBD1 on 5 matching bases. The CDR3 runs 13 residues. V was cut by 7 bases and J by 2 bases, with 14 bases left in between. Looked up from germline, CDR1 is SQVTM and CDR2 is ANQGSEA. CDR3 sequence: CSAMTATNTEAFF. CDR3 coding DNA: TGCAGCGCCATGACAGCTACTAACACTGAAGCTTTCTTT.

This clonotype was seen a handful of times. The chain employs TRBV5-1 and TRBJ1-1; 8 nucleotides agree with TRBD1. J gave up 1 base and V 1 base, and 6 bases lay outside the gene matches. The CDR3 sequence is 16 residues long. Per germline, CDR1 SGHRS and CDR2 YFSETQ. This chain's CDR3 is CASSLRPGTGNTEAFF. CDR3 in DNA: TGCGCCAGCAGCTTGCGGCCCGGGACAGGGAACACTGAAGCTTTCTTT. Full variable domain (remainder filled in from reference TRBV5-1 and TRBJ1-1): KAGVTQTPRYLIKTRGQQVTLSCSPISGHRSVSWYQQTPGQGLQFLFEYFSETQRNKGNFPGRFSGRQFSNSRSEMNVSTLELGDSALYLCASSLRPGTGNTEAFFGQGTRLTVV.

This clonotype came up many times. The rearrangement links TRBV7-2 to TRBJ1-1; D possibly corresponds to TRBD1 (5 bases). The V end was cut by 1 base, the J end by 2 bases, with 11 bases between. Germline V gene data show CDR1 as SGHTA and CDR2 as FQGNSA. There are 15 residues in the CDR3. CDR3 DNA sequence: TGTGCCAGCAGCTTAGGGGGCAGGATCAACACTGAAGCTTTCTTT. It is translated as CASSLGGRINTEAFF.

This clonotype was recorded at least ten times. V and J are TRBV12-3 or TRBV12-4 and TRBJ2-6, with D hard to call. V lost 5 bases and J lost 5, with 16 bases in between. The CDR3 sequence is 16 residues long. In DNA form, the CDR3 reads TGTGCCAGCAGTCCCGGACGGAGCCTCTGGGCCAACGTCCTGACTTTC. It is translated as CASSPGRSLWANVLTF.

Ten or more counts support this clonotype. The chain uses TRBV7-6 and TRBJ2-2, with D uncertain. Trimming removed 2 bases from V and 4 bases from J, with 5 bases in between. CDR3 length: 13 residues. CDR1 is SGHVS and CDR2 is FNYEAQ in the germline V gene. As DNA, the CDR3 is TGTGCCAGCAGCTTAAAGGCCACCGGGGAGCTGTTTTTT. This translates into CASSLKATGELFF.

This clonotype was found a few times. The chain has TRBV6-6 and TRBJ1-2, with D perhaps TRBD1 (5 bases). V shed 1 base and J shed 7 bases, with 16 bases lying between them. Germline V lookup: CDR1 MNHNY, CDR2 SVGAGI (reference sequence). The CDR3 sequence is 15 residues long. CDR3 residues: CASSYLNLAGLGYTF. CDR3 DNA sequence: TGTGCCAGCAGTTACTTAAATTTGGCGGGGCTTGGCTACACCTTC.

This clonotype was recorded many times. CDR3 DNA sequence: TGCGCCAGCACCCACGGCGGACAGCAGTTCTTC. This sequence encodes CASTHGGQQFF. The rearrangement uses TRBV10-2 and TRBJ2-1; D remains ambiguous. V was pared by 7 bases and J by 11 bases, with 12 bases between. Germline V gene lookup returns CDR1 WSHSY and CDR2 SAAADI. The CDR3 length is 11 residues.

This clonotype was observed a handful of times. The J gene is TRBJ1-4, the V gene TRBV28, with TRBD1 as a possible D gene (6 bases). Per the germline V gene, CDR1 is MDHEN and CDR2 is SYDVKM. Trimming cost V 4 bases and J 7 bases, with 19 bases left between them. The CDR3 runs 16 residues. In DNA, the CDR3 is TGTGCCAGCAGTTCCTCTACGACCGGGGGCCTTGAAAAACTGTTTTTT. Translated, it gives CASSSSTTGGLEKLFF.

The gene calls are TRBV20-1 and TRBJ2-1, with TRBD2 matching over 11 bases. The V segment lost 1 base and the J segment 10 bases; nucleotides outside the gene matches: 6. Germline V gene sequence: CDR1 DFQATT, CDR2 SNEGSKA (reference sequence). The CDR3 contains 14 residues. CDR3 sequence (DNA): TGCAGTGCTAGAGTTAGCGGGGGGGGGGGGGAGCAGTTCTTC. It encodes CSARVSGGGGEQFF.

This clonotype has a count of ten or more. The J gene is TRBJ2-3, the V gene TRBV11-2; no clear D gene. This CDR3 contains 15 residues. Looked up from germline, CDR1 is SGHAT and CDR2 is FQNNGV. V dropped 2 bases and J dropped 0 bases, with 9 bases sitting between them. The CDR3 sequence: CASSLNRISTDTQYF. CDR3 coding DNA: TGTGCCAGCAGCTTAAATCGGATTAGCACAGATACGCAGTATTTT.

This clonotype was counted ten times or more. The CDR3 protein is CASSRTSGGSEQFF. As DNA, the CDR3 is TGTGCCAGCAGTCGGACTAGCGGGGGCAGTGAGCAGTTCTTC. The rearrangement joins TRBV7-2 to TRBJ2-1; 13 nucleotides match TRBD2. This CDR3 is 14 amino acids long. The J segment lost 9 bases and the V segment lost 6 bases, leaving 5 bases of the junction unmatched. CDR1 is SGHTA and CDR2 is FQGNSA in the germline V gene.

This clonotype was found many times. The chain couples TRBV7-3 to TRBJ1-1; TRBD1 matches at 10 bases. Germline values: CDR1 SGHTA, CDR2 FQGTGA. The V segment lost 2 bases and the J segment 5 bases; nucleotides outside the gene matches: 11. The CDR3 is 17 residues long. The CDR3 protein is CASSLLGQGLGRTEAFF. The CDR3 DNA is TGTGCCAGCAGCTTATTGGGACAGGGGTTAGGGAGGACTGAAGCTTTCTTT.

The gene calls are TRBV4-3 and TRBJ2-1, with TRBD1 identical over 9 bases. There are 16 residues in the CDR3. V was pared by 0 bases and J by 4 bases, with 4 bases of the junction left unmatched. Germline CDR1 and CDR2: LGHNA and YSLEER. The CDR3 DNA is TGCGCCAGCAGCCAAGATGGGACAGGGAATTACAATGAGCAGTTCTTC. As protein: CASSQDGTGNYNEQFF.

This clonotype came up many times. The V call is TRBV28, the J call TRBJ1-4, with D uncertain. This CDR3 region has 14 residues. Per the germline V gene, CDR1 is MDHEN and CDR2 is SYDVKM. Trimming shortened V by 6 bases and J by 1 base, and 9 bases separated the two germline ends. The CDR3: CASSEPRTNEKLFF. Here the CDR3 DNA reads TGTGCCAGCAGCGAGCCAAGAACTAATGAAAAACTGTTTTTT.

This clonotype has ten or more counts. The gene calls are TRBV7-6 and TRBJ2-5; D is uncertain. The CDR3 totals 14 residues. Germline CDR1 is SGHVS and CDR2 is FNYEAQ. The V end lost 1 base, the J end lost 5 bases, and 11 bases lay between the germline ends. This chain's CDR3 is CASSLELVRETQYF. The CDR3 nucleotides read TGTGCCAGCAGCTTAGAACTGGTCCGGGAGACCCAGTACTTC.

This clonotype was counted many times. The chain employs TRBV6-6 and TRBJ1-5, with D possibly matching TRBD1 (5 bases). The CDR3 has 14 amino acids. The V gene lost 8 bases and the J gene lost 2 bases, with 13 bases spanning the gap. The germline V gene encodes CDR1 MNHNY and CDR2 SVGAGI (reference sequence). The CDR3 DNA follows: TGTGCCAGCCGAATCCTGGGGGGCAATCAGCCCCAGCATTTT. Amino acid sequence: CASRILGGNQPQHF.

This chain links TRBV7-3 with TRBJ2-1; TRBD2 aligns across 11 bases. This CDR3 has 15 residues. Germline V gene data show CDR1 as SGHTA and CDR2 as FQGTGA. The ends lost 3 bases at V and 6 bases at J; junction bases unmatched: 4. CDR3 coding DNA: TGTGCCAGCAGCTTCCTAGCGGGGGGAATCAATGAGCAGTTCTTC. It specifies CASSFLAGGINEQFF.

There are many counts of this clonotype. V gene TRBV7-2 combines with J gene TRBJ1-2; a possible D gene is TRBD1 (5 bases). Trimming removed 1 base at V and 5 bases at J, with 14 bases between. CDR1 is SGHTA and CDR2 is FQGNSA in the germline V gene. CDR3 length equals 15 residues. CDR3 amino acids: CASSLVRAEEYGYTF. The CDR3 DNA follows: TGTGCCAGCAGCTTAGTCAGGGCGGAGGAATATGGCTACACCTTC.

This clonotype was found many times. V and J are TRBV30 and TRBJ2-1, with D possibly being TRBD2 (7 bases). This CDR3 has 15 residues. Trimming removed 4 bases at V and 4 bases at J, with 17 bases between. The V gene's germline CDR1 is GTSNPN and CDR2 SVGIG (reference sequence). CDR3 bases: TGTGCCTGGACCGCTCGGGGGGCGTCTTACAATGAGCAGTTCTTC. It specifies CAWTARGASYNEQFF.

V and J are TRBV19 and TRBJ2-1; 8 bases fit TRBD1. Trimming at V came to 5 bases and at J to 8 bases, leaving 5 bases not matched to a gene. Germline lookup yields CDR1 LNHDA and CDR2 SQIVND (reference sequence). The CDR3 consists of 13 residues. The CDR3 DNA sequence: TGTGCCAGTAGTGGACAGGGTCGGCATGAGCAGTTCTTC. It yields the protein CASSGQGRHEQFF.

The sample holds many counts of this clonotype. The rearrangement joins TRBV6-1 to TRBJ1-6; TRBD1 matches 8 bases. CDR1 MNHNS and CDR2 SASEGT come from the germline V gene. The CDR3 loop spans 15 amino acids. V shed 6 bases and J 7 bases; nucleotides not matched to a gene: 8. Written as DNA, the CDR3 is TGTGCCAGCAGGGAGGGACAGGCCATGAATTCACCCCTCCACTTT. This gives the protein CASREGQAMNSPLHF.